This T cell receptor beta chain was identified during a study of shared clonotypes between healthy human individuals. Germline V gene data show CDR1 as KGHSH and CDR2 as LQKENI. The CDR3 spans 16 residues. The ends lost 1 base at V and 1 base at J; junction bases unmatched: 4. Generated by immunoSEQ multiplex PCR, the TCRdb table keeps only in-frame clones and is missing some. The data hold around 440,000 clones, with 70% to 80% observed a single time. Material: PBMCs. The TCR was taken from a woman aged 40 to 55 in good health. Some clones in this sample may be carry-over from other donors' samples. The chain couples TRBV18 to TRBJ1-1, with 9 bases matching TRBD1. In DNA form, the CDR3 reads TGTGCCAGCTCACCACGGACAGGGGTCCAGAACACTGAAGCTTTCTTT. This encodes CASSPRTGVQNTEAFF.